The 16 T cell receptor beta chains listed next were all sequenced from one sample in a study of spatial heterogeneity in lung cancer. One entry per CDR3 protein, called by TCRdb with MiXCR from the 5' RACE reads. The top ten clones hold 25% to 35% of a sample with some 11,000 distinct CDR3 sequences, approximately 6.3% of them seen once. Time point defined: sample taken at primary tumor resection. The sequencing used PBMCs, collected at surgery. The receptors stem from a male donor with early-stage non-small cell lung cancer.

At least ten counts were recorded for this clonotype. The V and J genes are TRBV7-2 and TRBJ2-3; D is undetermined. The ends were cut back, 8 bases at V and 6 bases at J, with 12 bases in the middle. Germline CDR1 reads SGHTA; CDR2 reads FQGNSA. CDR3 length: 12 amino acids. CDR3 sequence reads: CASQLLRDTQYF. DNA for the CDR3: TGTGCCAGCCAGCTCTTGAGGGATACGCAGTATTTT.

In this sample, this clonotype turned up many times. This chain's CDR3 is CSATDRGFNQPQHF. Written as DNA, the CDR3 is TGCAGTGCTACAGACAGGGGGTTCAATCAGCCCCAGCATTTT. This rearrangement joins TRBV20-1 to TRBJ1-5; 9 bases are a match to TRBD1. The CDR3 sequence is 14 residues long. The V gene end was trimmed by 4 bases and the J gene end by 3 bases; junction bases not matched to a gene: 4. Per germline, CDR1 DFQATT and CDR2 SNEGSKA (reference sequence).

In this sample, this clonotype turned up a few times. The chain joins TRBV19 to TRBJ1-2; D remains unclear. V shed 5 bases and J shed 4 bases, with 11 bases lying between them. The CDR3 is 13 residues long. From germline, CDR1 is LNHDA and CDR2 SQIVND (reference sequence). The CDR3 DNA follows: TGTGCCAGTAGTGGATCTACCCCCTATGGCTACACCTTC. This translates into CASSGSTPYGYTF.

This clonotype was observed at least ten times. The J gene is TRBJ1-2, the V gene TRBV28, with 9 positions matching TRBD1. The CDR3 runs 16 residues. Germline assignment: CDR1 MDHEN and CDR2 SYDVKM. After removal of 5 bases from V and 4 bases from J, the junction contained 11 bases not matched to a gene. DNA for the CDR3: TGTGCCAGCAGTCGGGACAGGGAGGTGTGGCGCTATGGCTACACCTTC. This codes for CASSRDREVWRYGYTF.

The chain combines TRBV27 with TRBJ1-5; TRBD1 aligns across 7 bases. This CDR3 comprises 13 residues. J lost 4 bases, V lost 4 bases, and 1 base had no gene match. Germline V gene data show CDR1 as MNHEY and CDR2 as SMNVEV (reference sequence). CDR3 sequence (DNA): TGTGCCAGCAGTTGGGGACAGAATCAGCCCCAGCATTTT. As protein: CASSWGQNQPQHF.

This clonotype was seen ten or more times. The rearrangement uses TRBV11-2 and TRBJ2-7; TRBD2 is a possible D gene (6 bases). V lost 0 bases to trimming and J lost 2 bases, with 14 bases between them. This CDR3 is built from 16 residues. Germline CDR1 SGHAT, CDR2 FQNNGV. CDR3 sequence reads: CASSLEGAGLTYEQYF. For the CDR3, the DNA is TGTGCCAGCAGCTTAGAAGGGGCAGGACTAACCTACGAGCAGTACTTC.

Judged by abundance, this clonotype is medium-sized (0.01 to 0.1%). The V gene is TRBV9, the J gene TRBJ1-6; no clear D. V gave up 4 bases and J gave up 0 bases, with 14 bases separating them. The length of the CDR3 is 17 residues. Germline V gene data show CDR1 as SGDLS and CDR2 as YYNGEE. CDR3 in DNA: TGTGCCAGCAGCCCAGGAGCCCGGGGCTCCTATAATTCACCCCTCCACTTT. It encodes CASSPGARGSYNSPLHF.

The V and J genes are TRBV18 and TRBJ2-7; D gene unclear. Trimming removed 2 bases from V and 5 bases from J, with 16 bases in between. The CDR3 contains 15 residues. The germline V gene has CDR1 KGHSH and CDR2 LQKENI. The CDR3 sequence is CASSPAQALSDEQYF. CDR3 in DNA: TGTGCCAGCTCACCAGCCCAGGCTCTGTCCGACGAGCAGTACTTC.

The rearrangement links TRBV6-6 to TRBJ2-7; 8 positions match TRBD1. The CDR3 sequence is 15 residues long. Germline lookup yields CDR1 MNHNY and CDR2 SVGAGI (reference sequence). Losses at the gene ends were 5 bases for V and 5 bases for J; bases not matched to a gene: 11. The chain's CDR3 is CASSPPQGAVNEQYF. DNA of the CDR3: TGTGCCAGCAGTCCCCCTCAGGGGGCGGTCAACGAGCAGTACTTC.

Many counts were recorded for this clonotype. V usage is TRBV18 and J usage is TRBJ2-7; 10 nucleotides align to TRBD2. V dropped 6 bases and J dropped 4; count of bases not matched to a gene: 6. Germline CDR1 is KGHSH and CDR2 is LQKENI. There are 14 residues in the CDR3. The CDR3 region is CASSLWTSGYEQYF. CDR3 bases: TGTGCCAGCTCCCTCTGGACTAGCGGATACGAGCAGTACTTC.

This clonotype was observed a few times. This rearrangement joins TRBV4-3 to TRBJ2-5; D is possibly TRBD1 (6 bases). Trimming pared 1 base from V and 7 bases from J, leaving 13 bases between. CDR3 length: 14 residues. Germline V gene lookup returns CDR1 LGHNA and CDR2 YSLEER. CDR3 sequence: CASSQGSGAGTQYF. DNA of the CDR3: TGCGCCAGCAGCCAAGGGTCAGGGGCGGGGACCCAGTACTTC.

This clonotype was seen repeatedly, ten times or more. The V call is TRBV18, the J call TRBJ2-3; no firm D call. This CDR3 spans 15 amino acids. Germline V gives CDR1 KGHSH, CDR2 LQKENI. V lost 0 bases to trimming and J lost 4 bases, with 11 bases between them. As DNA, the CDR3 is TGTGCCAGCTCACCACCGGCTGTCCCCCCAGATACGCAGTATTTT. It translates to CASSPPAVPPDTQYF.

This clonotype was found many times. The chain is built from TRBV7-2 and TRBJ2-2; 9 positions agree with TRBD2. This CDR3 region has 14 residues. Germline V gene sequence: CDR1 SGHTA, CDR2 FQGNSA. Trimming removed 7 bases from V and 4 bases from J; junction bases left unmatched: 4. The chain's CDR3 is CASTSAGGTGELFF. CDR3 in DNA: TGTGCCAGCACTTCAGCGGGGGGCACCGGGGAGCTGTTTTTT.

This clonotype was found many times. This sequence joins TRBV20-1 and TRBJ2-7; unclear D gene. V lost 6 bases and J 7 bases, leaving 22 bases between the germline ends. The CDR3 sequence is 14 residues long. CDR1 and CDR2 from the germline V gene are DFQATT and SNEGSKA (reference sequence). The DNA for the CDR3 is TGCAGTGCATCATACCGCGCCCCAGTTCGGGAGCAGTACTTC. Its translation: CSASYRAPVREQYF.

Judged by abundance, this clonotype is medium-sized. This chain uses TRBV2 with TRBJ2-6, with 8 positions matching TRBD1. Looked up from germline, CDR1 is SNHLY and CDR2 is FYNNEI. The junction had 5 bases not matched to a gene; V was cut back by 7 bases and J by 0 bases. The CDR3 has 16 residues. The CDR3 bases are TGTGCCAGCACCGACAGGGGATCCTCTGGGGCCAACGTCCTGACTTTC. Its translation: CASTDRGSSGANVLTF.

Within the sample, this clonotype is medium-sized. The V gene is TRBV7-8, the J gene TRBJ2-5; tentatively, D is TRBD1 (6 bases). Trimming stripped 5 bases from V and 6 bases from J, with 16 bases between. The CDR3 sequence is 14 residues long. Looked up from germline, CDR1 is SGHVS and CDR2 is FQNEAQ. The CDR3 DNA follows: TGTGCCAGCAGCCCTGACAGGCAGTCGCAGACCCAGTACTTC. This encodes CASSPDRQSQTQYF.